This T cell receptor (beta chain) comes out of a study of blood T cell repertoires in COVID-19. Study background: The study drew acute and convalescent COVID-19 samples from the United States, Italy and Spain. PBMCs, B-cell-depleted T cells, or T cells were the source of the cDNA or gDNA that made up the material.

Authors' data handling: Reference gene primer amplification yielded estimated nucleated cell counts. The repertoire was sequenced with immunoSEQ multiplex PCR; TCRdb's copy has only in-frame clones and lacks some. V and J calls and clone size are given by that table; D and trimming were obtained from the DNA. In the table there are 250,000 or so clones, around 86% of which are singletons. The V segment lost 2 bases and the J segment 9 bases; nucleotides outside the gene matches: 4. The CDR3 consists of 14 residues. The germline CDR1 and CDR2 sequences are KGHSY and FQNENV. The material sequenced was peripheral blood. The TCR originated in a woman in her seventies with active or convalescent COVID-19. The chain recombines TRBV16 with TRBJ2-1; 10 nucleotides align to TRBD2. The CDR3 is CASSQGLAGVEQFF. Here the CDR3 DNA reads TGTGCCAGCAGCCAAGGTCTAGCGGGGGTTGAGCAGTTCTTC.